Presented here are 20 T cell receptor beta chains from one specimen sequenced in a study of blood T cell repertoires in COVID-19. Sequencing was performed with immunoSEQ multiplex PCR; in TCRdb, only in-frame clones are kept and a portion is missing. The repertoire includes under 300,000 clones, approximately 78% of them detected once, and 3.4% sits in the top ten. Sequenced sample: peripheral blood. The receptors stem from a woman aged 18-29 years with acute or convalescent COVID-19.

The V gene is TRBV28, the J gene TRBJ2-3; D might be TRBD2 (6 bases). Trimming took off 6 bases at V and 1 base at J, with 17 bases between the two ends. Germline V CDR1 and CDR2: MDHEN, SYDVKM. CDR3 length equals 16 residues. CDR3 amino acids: CASRRTGGVRTDTQYF. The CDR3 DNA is TGTGCCAGCAGGAGGACCGGGGGTGTCCGCACAGATACGCAGTATTTT.

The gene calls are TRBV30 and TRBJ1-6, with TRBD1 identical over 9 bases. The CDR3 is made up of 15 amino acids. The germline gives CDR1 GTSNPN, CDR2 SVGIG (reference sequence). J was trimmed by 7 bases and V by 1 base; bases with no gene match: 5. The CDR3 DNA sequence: TGTGCCTGGAGTGCCCGGACAGGGGTAAATTCACCCCTCCACTTT. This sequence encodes CAWSARTGVNSPLHF.

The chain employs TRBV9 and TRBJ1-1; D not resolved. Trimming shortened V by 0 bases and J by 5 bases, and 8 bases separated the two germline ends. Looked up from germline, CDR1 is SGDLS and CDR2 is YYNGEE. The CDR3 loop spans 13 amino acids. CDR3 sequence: CASSVGMATEAFF. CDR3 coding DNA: TGTGCCAGCAGCGTAGGTATGGCAACTGAAGCTTTCTTT.

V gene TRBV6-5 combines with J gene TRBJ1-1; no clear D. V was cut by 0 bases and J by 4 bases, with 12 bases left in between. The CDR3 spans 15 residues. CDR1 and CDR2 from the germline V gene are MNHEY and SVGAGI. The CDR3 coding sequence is TGTGCCAGCAGTTACTCTTATCGGGTTCGCACTGAAGCTTTCTTT. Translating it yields CASSYSYRVRTEAFF.

The CDR3 DNA follows: TGTGCCAGCAGCCTACTCGGGACTGGCACCTATAATTCACCCCTCCACTTT. Encoded protein: CASSLLGTGTYNSPLHF. V is TRBV3-1 (or the pseudogene TRBV3-2) and J is TRBJ1-6; perhaps TRBD1 as D (5 bases). V was shortened by 4 bases and J by 2 bases, with 15 bases between the two germline ends. The length of the CDR3 is 17 residues. Germline-derived CDR1 and CDR2 are LGHDT and YNNKEL (reference sequence).

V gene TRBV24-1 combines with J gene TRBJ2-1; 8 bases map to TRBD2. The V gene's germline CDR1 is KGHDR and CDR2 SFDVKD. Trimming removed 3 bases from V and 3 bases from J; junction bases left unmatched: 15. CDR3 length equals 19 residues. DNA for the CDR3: TGTGCCACCAGTGATATCAGGACTAGCTTGATAAACAACTACAATGAGCAGTTCTTC. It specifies CATSDIRTSLINNYNEQFF.

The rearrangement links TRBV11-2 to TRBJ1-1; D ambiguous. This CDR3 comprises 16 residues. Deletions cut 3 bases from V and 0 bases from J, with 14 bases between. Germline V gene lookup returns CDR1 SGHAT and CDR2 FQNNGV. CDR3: CASSFPVGPMNTEAFF. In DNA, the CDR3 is TGTGCCAGCAGCTTTCCTGTGGGCCCAATGAACACTGAAGCTTTCTTT.

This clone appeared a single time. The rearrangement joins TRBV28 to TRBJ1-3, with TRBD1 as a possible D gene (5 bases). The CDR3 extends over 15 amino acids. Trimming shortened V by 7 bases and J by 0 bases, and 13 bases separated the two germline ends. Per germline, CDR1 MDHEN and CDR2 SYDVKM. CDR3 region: CASIDGGNSGNTIYF. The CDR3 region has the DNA TGTGCCAGCATCGATGGGGGGAACTCTGGAAACACCATATATTTT.

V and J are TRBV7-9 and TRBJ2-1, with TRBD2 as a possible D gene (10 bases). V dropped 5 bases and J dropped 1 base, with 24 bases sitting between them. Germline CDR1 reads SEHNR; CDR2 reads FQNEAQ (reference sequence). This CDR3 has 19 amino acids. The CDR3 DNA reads TGTGCCAGCAGCCGGGGACAGGGAGTGACTAGCGGGTCCTACAATGAGCAGTTCTTC. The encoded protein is CASSRGQGVTSGSYNEQFF.

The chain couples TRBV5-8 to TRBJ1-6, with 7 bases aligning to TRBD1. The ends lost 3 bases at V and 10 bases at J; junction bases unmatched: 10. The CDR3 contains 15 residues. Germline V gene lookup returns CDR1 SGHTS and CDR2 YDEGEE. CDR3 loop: CASSSYRGGNSPLHF. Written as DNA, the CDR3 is TGTGCCAGCAGCTCCTACAGGGGAGGCAACTCACCCCTCCACTTT.

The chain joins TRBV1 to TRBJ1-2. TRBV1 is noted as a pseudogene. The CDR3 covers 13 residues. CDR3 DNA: TGCACCAGCAGCCAAGACGGTGAGAATGGCTACACCTTC. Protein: CTSSQDGENGYTF.

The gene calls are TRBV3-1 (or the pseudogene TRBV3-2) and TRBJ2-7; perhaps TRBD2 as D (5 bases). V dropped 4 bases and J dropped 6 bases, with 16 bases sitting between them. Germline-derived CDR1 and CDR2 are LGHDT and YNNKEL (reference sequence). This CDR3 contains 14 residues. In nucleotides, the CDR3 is TGTGCCAGCAGCCTACTAGTGACTTCTGTCGAGCAGTACTTC. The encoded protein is CASSLLVTSVEQYF.

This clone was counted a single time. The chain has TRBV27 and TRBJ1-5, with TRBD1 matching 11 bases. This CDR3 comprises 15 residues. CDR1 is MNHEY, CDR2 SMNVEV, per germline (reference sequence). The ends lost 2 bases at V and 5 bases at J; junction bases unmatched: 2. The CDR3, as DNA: TGTGCCAGCAGTTTAGGGACAGGGGGGTATCAGCCCCAGCATTTT. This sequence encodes CASSLGTGGYQPQHF.

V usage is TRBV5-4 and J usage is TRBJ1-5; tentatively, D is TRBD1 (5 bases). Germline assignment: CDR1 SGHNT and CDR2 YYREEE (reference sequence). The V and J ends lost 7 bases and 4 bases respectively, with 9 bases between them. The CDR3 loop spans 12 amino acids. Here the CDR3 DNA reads TGTGCCAGCGGCAGGGATAATCAGCCCCAGCATTTT. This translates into CASGRDNQPQHF.

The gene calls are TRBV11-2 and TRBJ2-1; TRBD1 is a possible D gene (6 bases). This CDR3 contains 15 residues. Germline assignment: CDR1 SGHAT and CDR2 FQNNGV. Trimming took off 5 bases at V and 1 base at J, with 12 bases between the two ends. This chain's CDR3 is CASSVLQGSYNEQFF. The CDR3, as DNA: TGTGCCAGCAGCGTGCTACAGGGTTCCTACAATGAGCAGTTCTTC.

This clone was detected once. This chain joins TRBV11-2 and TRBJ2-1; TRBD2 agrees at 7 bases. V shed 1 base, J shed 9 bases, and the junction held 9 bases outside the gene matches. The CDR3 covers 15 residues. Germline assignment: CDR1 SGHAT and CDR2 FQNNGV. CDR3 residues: CASSLAAGVGGEQFF. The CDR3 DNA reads TGTGCCAGCAGCTTAGCGGCGGGAGTCGGTGGTGAGCAGTTCTTC. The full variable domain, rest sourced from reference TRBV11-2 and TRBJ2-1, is EAGVAQSPRYKIIEKRQSVAFWCNPISGHATLYWYQQILGQGPKLLIQFQNNGVVDDSQLPKDRFSAERLKGVDSTLKIQPAKLEDSAVYLCASSLAAGVGGEQFFGPGTRLTVL.

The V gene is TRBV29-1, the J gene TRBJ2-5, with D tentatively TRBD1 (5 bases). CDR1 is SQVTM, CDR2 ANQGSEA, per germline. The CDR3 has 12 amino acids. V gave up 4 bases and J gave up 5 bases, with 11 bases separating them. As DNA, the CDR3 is TGCAGCGTTGCCCAGGGCGCCGAGACCCAGTACTTC. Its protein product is CSVAQGAETQYF.

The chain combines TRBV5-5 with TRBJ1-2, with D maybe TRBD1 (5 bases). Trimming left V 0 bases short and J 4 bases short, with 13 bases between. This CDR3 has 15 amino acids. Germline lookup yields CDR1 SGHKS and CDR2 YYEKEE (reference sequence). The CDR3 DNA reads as TGTGCCAGCAGCTTGGAGGGACTTGGAGGCTATGGCTACACCTTC. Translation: CASSLEGLGGYGYTF.

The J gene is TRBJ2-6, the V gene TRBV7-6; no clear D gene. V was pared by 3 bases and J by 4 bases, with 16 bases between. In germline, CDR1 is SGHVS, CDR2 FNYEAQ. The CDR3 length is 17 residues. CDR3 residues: CASSFTPTRHGANVLTF. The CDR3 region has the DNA TGTGCCAGCAGCTTTACACCCACCAGGCACGGGGCCAACGTCCTGACTTTC.

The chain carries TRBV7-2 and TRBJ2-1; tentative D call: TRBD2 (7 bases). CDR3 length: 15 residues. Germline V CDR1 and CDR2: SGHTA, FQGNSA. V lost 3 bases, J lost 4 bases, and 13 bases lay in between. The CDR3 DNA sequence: TGTGCCAGCAGCTTCGGGGGGCGTCGATACAATGAGCAGTTCTTC. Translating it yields CASSFGGRRYNEQFF.